The 19 T cell receptor beta chains below come from one sample, sequenced in a study of shared clonotypes between healthy human individuals. This table comes from immunoSEQ multiplex PCR, and its TCRdb copy is limited to in-frame clones, with some not included. The data contain about 600,000 clones, about 96% of them singletons. The sample consisted of naive CD4+ T cells sorted from blood. Noted subset: CD45RA+ positively selected. The receptors shown here come from a woman aged 25 to 39 in good health.

The chain combines TRBV6-6 with TRBJ2-4; the D call may be TRBD1 or TRBD2 (5 bases each). Germline assignment: CDR1 MNHNY and CDR2 SVGAGI (reference sequence). The CDR3 extends over 13 amino acids. Trimming left V 6 bases short and J 5 bases short, with 11 bases between. In DNA form, the CDR3 reads TGTGCCAGCAGCCGGGGCGGGCAAAACATTCAGTACTTC. Translated, it gives CASSRGGQNIQYF.

This clone occurred once. The chain couples TRBV15 to TRBJ2-7; 7 bases match TRBD2. CDR3 size: 14 residues. Germline values: CDR1 LNHNV, CDR2 YYDKDF (reference sequence). After removal of 6 bases from V and 3 bases from J, the junction contained 8 bases not matched to a gene. The CDR3 DNA follows: TGTGCCACCAGAGGTGCCGGGGGGATCTACGAGCAGTACTTC. It specifies CATRGAGGIYEQYF.

This clone was observed a single time. The chain links TRBV5-1 to TRBJ2-1; 7 bases align to TRBD2. V lost 0 bases and J lost 6; bases outside the gene matches: 9. This CDR3 comprises 16 residues. Germline CDR1 and CDR2: SGHRS and YFSETQ. The CDR3 spells CASSLGPSGASNEQFF. CDR3 DNA: TGCGCCAGCAGCTTGGGCCCCAGCGGGGCCTCCAATGAGCAGTTCTTC.

This chain connects TRBV5-1 to TRBJ1-4, with 10 bases fitting TRBD1. J gave up 7 bases and V 1 base, and 13 bases lay outside the gene matches. This CDR3 is built from 18 residues. Germline V gives CDR1 SGHRS, CDR2 YFSETQ. CDR3 residues: CASSLSMARDRGFEKLFF. The CDR3 DNA reads as TGCGCCAGCAGCTTGAGCATGGCCCGGGACAGGGGTTTTGAAAAACTGTTTTTT.

The V call is TRBV18, the J call TRBJ1-1; D gene ambiguous. This CDR3 has 15 amino acids. Germline CDR1 and CDR2: KGHSH and LQKENI. V lost 3 bases, J lost 3 bases, and 14 bases lay in between. The CDR3 here is CASSPVAGPDTEAFF. The DNA for the CDR3 is TGTGCCAGCTCACCTGTGGCGGGCCCGGACACTGAAGCTTTCTTT.

This chain uses TRBV14 with TRBJ2-7; D might be TRBD1 or TRBD2, each matching 5 bases. The CDR3 covers 14 residues. Trimming took off 5 bases at V and 1 base at J, with 12 bases between the two ends. Germline loops: CDR1 SGHDN, CDR2 FVKESK. As DNA, the CDR3 is TGTGCCAGCAGCTGGGACCTTAGATCCTACGAGCAGTACTTC. Residues: CASSWDLRSYEQYF.

This rearrangement joins TRBV6-1 to TRBJ2-1; 9 bases line up with TRBD1. Germline V gene lookup returns CDR1 MNHNS and CDR2 SASEGT. This CDR3 contains 15 residues. The V gene end was trimmed by 5 bases and the J gene end by 3 bases; junction bases not matched to a gene: 5. The CDR3 DNA sequence: TGTGCCAGCAGTTCACAGACAGGGGGCTACAATGAGCAGTTCTTC. Translation gives CASSSQTGGYNEQFF.

The J gene is TRBJ2-7, the V gene TRBV4-2; D remains unclear. The germline V and J ends were trimmed by 4 bases and 2 bases, with 9 bases remaining between them. Germline CDR1 reads LGHNA; CDR2 reads YNFKEQ. The length of the CDR3 is 13 residues. The CDR3 loop is CASSLRATYEQYF. The CDR3 nucleotides read TGTGCCAGCAGCCTCCGTGCCACCTACGAGCAGTACTTC.

The V gene is TRBV28, the J gene TRBJ1-5; D may be TRBD1 (6 bases). CDR1 is MDHEN and CDR2 is SYDVKM in the germline V gene. Trimming removed 5 bases at V and 6 bases at J, with 14 bases between. The CDR3 spans 14 residues. The CDR3: CASSPGGGSQPQHF. CDR3 in DNA: TGTGCCAGCAGTCCCGGTGGGGGCAGTCAGCCCCAGCATTTT.

V usage is TRBV28 and J usage is TRBJ1-2; D is possibly TRBD1 (6 bases). The V end was cut by 3 bases, the J end by 6 bases, with 20 bases between. Per the germline V gene, CDR1 is MDHEN and CDR2 is SYDVKM. The CDR3 runs to 16 residues. The CDR3 region is CASSLRTGHSLNGYTF. The CDR3 DNA sequence: TGTGCCAGCAGTTTGAGAACAGGGCATTCCTTGAATGGCTACACCTTC.

J is TRBJ2-4 and V is TRBV19; D may be TRBD1 (5 bases). V was pared by 2 bases and J by 6 bases, with 8 bases between. CDR1 and CDR2 (germline): LNHDA, SQIVND (reference sequence). The CDR3 length is 13 residues. CDR3 sequence: CASSITTVNIQYF. The CDR3 DNA is TGTGCCAGTAGTATAACGACAGTAAACATTCAGTACTTC.

The chain couples TRBV10-3 to TRBJ2-5, with 7 bases aligning to TRBD1. Germline V gene lookup returns CDR1 ENHRY and CDR2 SYGVKD. The CDR3 is 16 residues long. Trimming took 7 bases from V and 4 from J; bases not matched to a gene: 15. This chain's CDR3 is CAIIRTGGSRRETQYF. Here the CDR3 DNA reads TGTGCCATCATTCGGACAGGAGGTTCACGTCGAGAGACCCAGTACTTC.

The V call is TRBV7-8, the J call TRBJ2-5; TRBD1 matches 8 bases. The assigned J gene may be wrong: the sequence end matches TRBJ2-7 better. CDR1 SGHVS and CDR2 FQNEAQ come from the germline V gene. The CDR3 has 14 residues. CDR3 DNA: TGTGCCAGCAGCCCGGACAGGGCGGCCTACGAGCAGTACTTC. This encodes CASSPDRAAYEQYF.

The chain has TRBV6-5 and TRBJ1-1; D remains unclear. The germline gives CDR1 MNHEY, CDR2 SVGAGI. Trimming pared 4 bases from V and 1 base from J, leaving 10 bases between. This CDR3 spans 14 amino acids. CDR3 nucleotides: TGTGCCAGCAGTTCAACCCGGGCGAACACTGAAGCTTTCTTT. Amino acids: CASSSTRANTEAFF.

The gene calls are TRBV25-1 and TRBJ2-1; D not certain. Germline V CDR1 and CDR2: MGHDK, SYGVNS. The CDR3 is 12 amino acids. V lost 4 bases to trimming and J lost 6 bases, with 7 bases between them. The DNA of the CDR3 is TGTGCCAGCAGTGGAAACGGCAATGAGCAGTTCTTC. Protein sequence: CASSGNGNEQFF.

This sequence joins TRBV6-5 and TRBJ1-2; 7 bases line up with TRBD1. The CDR3 runs 15 residues. Trimming took 2 bases from V and 8 from J; bases not matched to a gene: 11. The germline V gene has CDR1 MNHEY and CDR2 SVGAGI. The CDR3 sequence: CASSYIRQGSGGYTF. As DNA, the CDR3 is TGTGCCAGCAGTTACATCAGACAGGGTTCGGGGGGCTACACCTTC.

The chain has TRBV6-6 and TRBJ2-7; 13 bases align to TRBD2. Germline values: CDR1 MNHNY, CDR2 SVGAGI (reference sequence). This CDR3 is 14 amino acids long. V trimming: 6 bases; J trimming: 2 bases; junction bases outside the gene matches: 1. CDR3 nucleotides: TGTGCCAGCAGGGGGACTAGCGGGGCCTACGAGCAGTACTTC. Its protein is CASRGTSGAYEQYF.

A remark on this clone: The same CDR3 also results from other DNA sequences found in this sample. The DNA for the CDR3 is TGTGCCAGCAGCCTGGGAGACAGGATGAACACTGAAGCTTTCTTT. Translation: CASSLGDRMNTEAFF. V gene TRBV28 combines with J gene TRBJ1-1, with D possibly matching TRBD1 (6 bases). Trimming removed 6 bases at V and 0 bases at J, with 14 bases between. Germline V gives CDR1 MDHEN, CDR2 SYDVKM. CDR3 size: 15 residues.

This chain links TRBV19 with TRBJ2-6, with TRBD1 as a possible D gene (5 bases). V was cut by 7 bases and J by 3 bases, with 13 bases left in between. The CDR3 runs to 15 residues. The V gene's germline CDR1 is LNHDA and CDR2 SQIVND (reference sequence). The CDR3 protein is CASIGPRGGANVLTF. The CDR3 bases are TGTGCCAGTATTGGTCCAAGGGGTGGGGCCAACGTCCTGACTTTC.